This T cell receptor beta chain stems from a study of cytomegalovirus exposure and HLA in healthy donors. General study results and limits: Researchers catalogued about 150 TCR beta chains as cytomegalovirus-associated. Reports credit the classifier with highly specific, highly sensitive diagnosis of cytomegalovirus status. First-cohort TCR clusters tended to co-occur in the 130 or so validation repertoires, a later analysis found.

This clone was observed once. The antigen is unknown. The table came from immunoSEQ multiplex PCR; TCRdb's copy has only in-frame clones and leaves some out. The sample has 82,000 or so clones; around 95% are singletons. The CDR3 sequence is 15 residues long. With 5 bases removed from V and 3 bases from J, the gap between germline ends came to 15 bases. Germline V gene data show CDR1 as MNHEY and CDR2 as SVGAGI. The chain joins TRBV6-5 to TRBJ2-3; tentatively, D is TRBD1 (6 bases). Sample: PBMCs. This clonotype originated in a woman aged 18-29 years in good health and CMV-seronegative. The CDR3 bases are TGTGCCAGCAGTATACCAGGGGAACGGACAGATACGCAGTATTTT. Protein product: CASSIPGERTDTQYF.